This T cell receptor beta chain comes out of a study of blood T cell repertoires in COVID-19. V shed 2 bases and J 4 bases; nucleotides not matched to a gene: 7. This CDR3 has 16 residues. The V gene's germline CDR1 is MNHEY and CDR2 SVGAGI. Original handling: Amplification of reference gene primers was used by the study to estimate nucleated cell counts. Assay: immunoSEQ multiplex PCR; the TCRdb copy retains only in-frame clones and omits some. The V and J calls and clone size are taken from that table; D and trimming were inferred from the DNA. The table has over 60,000 clones, about nine tenths seen once.

The chain employs TRBV6-5 and TRBJ1-5; 8 bases match TRBD1. This clonotype originated in a woman over 75 with active COVID-19. The sequenced sample was peripheral blood. The CDR3 DNA reads TGTGCCAGCAGTTACAGTTTCTGGGACAGGAATCAGCCCCAGCATTTT. Residues: CASSYSFWDRNQPQHF.